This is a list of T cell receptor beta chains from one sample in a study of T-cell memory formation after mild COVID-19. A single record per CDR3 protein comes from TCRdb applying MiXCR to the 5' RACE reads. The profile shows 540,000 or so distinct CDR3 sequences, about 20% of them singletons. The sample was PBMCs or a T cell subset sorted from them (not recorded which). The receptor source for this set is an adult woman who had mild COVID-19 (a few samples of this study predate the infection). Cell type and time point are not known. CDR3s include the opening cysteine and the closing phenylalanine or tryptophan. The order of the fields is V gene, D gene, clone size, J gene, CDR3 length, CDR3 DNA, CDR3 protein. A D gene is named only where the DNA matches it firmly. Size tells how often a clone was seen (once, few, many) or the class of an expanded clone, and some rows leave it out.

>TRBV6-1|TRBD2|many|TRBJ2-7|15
TGTGCCAGCAGTGAGGCTAGCGGTAGCTCCTACGAGCAGTACTTC
CASSEASGSSYEQYF
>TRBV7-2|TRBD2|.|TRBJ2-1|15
TGTGCCAGCAGCTTAGCGGGACTAGCGGACGGGGAGCAGTTCTTC
CASSLAGLADGEQFF
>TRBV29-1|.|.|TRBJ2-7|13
TGCAGCGTGACTTCTCAGGGACTCTACGAGCAGTACTTC
CSVTSQGLYEQYF
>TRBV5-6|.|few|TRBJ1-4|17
TGTGCCAGCAGCTGGGGACCGCGGGGAACAACTAATGAAAAACTGTTTTTT
CASSWGPRGTTNEKLFF
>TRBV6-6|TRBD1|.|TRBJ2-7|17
TGTGCCAGCAGTTACTCCTGGACAGGCCCTATGGGCTACGAGCAGTACTTC
CASSYSWTGPMGYEQYF
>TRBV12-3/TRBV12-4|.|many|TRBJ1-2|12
TGTGCCAGCAGGCAGGGAGGGGGTGGCTACACCTTC
CASRQGGGGYTF
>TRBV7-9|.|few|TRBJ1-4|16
TGTGCCAGCAGTTCTAGTGGGGTACAGATTAATGAAAAACTGTTTTTT
CASSSSGVQINEKLFF
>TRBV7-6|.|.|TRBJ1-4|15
TGTGCCAGCAGCTTAATCGGCGGCTATAATGAAAAACTGTTTTTT
CASSLIGGYNEKLFF
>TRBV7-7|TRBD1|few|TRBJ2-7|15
TGTGCCAGCAGCTTAGGGACAGGGGGTTTCGACGAGCAGTACTTC
CASSLGTGGFDEQYF
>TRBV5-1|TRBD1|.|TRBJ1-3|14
TGCGCCAGCAGCGTCAGGGGGCCTGGAAACACCATATATTTT
CASSVRGPGNTIYF
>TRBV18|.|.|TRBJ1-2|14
TGTGCCAGCTCGCAAGCTCAGGGAAAGTATGGCTACACCTTC
CASSQAQGKYGYTF
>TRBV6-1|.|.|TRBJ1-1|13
TGTGCCAGCAGGGGACAAAAGATCACTGAAGCTTTCTTT
CASRGQKITEAFF
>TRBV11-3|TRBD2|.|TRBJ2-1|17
TGTGCCAGCAGCTTAGGTAGCGGGATGTCTTTGGGTAATGAGCAGTTCTTC
CASSLGSGMSLGNEQFF
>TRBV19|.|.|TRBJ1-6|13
TGTGCCAGTAGTGACCGGGATCTGGACAAGCGGCACTTT
CASSDRDLDKRHF
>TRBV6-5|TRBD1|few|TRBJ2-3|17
TGTGCCAGCAGTTACCTGTTGGGGACAGGGGGGACAGATACGCAGTATTTT
CASSYLLGTGGTDTQYF
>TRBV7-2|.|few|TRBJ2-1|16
TGTGCCAGCAGCTTATTCTTAGCGGCGCCCTACAATGAGCAGTTCTTC
CASSLFLAAPYNEQFF
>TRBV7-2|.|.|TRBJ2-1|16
TGTGCCAGCAGCTTAGGGCGACCCGGGGGTAGCAATGAGCAGTTCTTC
CASSLGRPGGSNEQFF
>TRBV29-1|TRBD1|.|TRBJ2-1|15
TGCAGCATAACAGGGGACCCCCTCTCCTACAATGAGCAGTTCTTC
CSITGDPLSYNEQFF
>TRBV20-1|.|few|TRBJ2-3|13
TGCAGTGCTAGACTAGTCGGCGCGGATACGCAGTATTTT
CSARLVGADTQYF
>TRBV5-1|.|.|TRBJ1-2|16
TGCGCCAGCAGTATGGAGGGGTCCCCTCAACTCTATGGCTACACCTTC
CASSMEGSPQLYGYTF
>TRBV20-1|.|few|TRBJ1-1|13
TGCAGTGCTAGTAGTCTAACCTTAAGTGAAGCTTTCTTT
CSASSLTLSEAFF
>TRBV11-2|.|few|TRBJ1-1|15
TGTGCCAGCAGCTTAGTTATGTCCATGAACACTGAAGCTTTCTTT
CASSLVMSMNTEAFF
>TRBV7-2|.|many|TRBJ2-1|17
TGTGCCAGCAGCTTAGATGGGGGAGCCCTCTCCTACAATGAGCAGTTCTTC
CASSLDGGALSYNEQFF
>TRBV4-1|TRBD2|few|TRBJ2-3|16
TGCGCCAGCAGCCAACTAGCGGGGGTGATCACAGATACGCAGTATTTT
CASSQLAGVITDTQYF
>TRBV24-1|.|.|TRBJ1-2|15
TGTGCCACCAGTCCGGGCATGGGACGGACCTATGGCTACACCTTC
CATSPGMGRTYGYTF
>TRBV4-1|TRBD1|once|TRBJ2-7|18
TGCGCCAGCAGCCAGGGAAAGATGGGGACAGGGGGATACAACGAGCAGTACTTC
CASSQGKMGTGGYNEQYF
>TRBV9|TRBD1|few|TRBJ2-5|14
TGTGCCAGCAGCGGGACAGGGGGCACGGAGACCCAGTACTTC
CASSGTGGTETQYF
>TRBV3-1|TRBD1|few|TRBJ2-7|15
TGTGCCAGCAGCCAAGCCACGACAGGGGTGGACGAGCAGTACTTC
CASSQATTGVDEQYF
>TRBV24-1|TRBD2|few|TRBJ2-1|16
TGTGCCACCAGTGGGAGTAGCGGGAGCGCTATATACGAGCAGTTCTTC
CATSGSSGSAIYEQFF
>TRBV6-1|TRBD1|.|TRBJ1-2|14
TGTGCCAGCAGCGGGACAGGCGAGACCTATGGCTACACCTTC
CASSGTGETYGYTF
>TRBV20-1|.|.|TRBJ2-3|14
TGCAGTGCTAGAGCCCGCGGGAAGATAGATACGCAGTATTTT
CSARARGKIDTQYF
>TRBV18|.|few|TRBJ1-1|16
TGTGCCAGCTCACCGCATCCACAGAGTCGGGGCACTGAAGCTTTCTTT
CASSPHPQSRGTEAFF
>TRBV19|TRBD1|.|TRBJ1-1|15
TGTGCCAGTAGTGTGGACAGGGCCCGTACGACTGAAGCTTTATTT
CASSVDRARTTEALF
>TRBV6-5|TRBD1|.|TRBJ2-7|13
TGTGCCAGCAGTCGGACAGGGCGGTACGAGCAGTACTTC
CASSRTGRYEQYF
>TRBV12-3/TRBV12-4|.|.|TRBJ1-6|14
TGTGCCAGCAGTTTAGGGCAAGATAATTCACCCCTCCACTTT
CASSLGQDNSPLHF
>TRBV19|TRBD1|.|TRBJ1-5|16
TGTGCCAGTAGTGTTTGGGGACAGGGGGATAATCAGCCCCAGCATTTT
CASSVWGQGDNQPQHF
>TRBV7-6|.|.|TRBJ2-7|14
TGTGCCAGCAGCTTACGGAGCGTCATGGACGAGCAGTACTTC
CASSLRSVMDEQYF
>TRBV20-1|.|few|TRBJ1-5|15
TGCAGTGCTAGAGTCGACAGGAACAGCAATCAGCCCCAGCATTTT
CSARVDRNSNQPQHF
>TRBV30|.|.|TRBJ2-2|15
TGTGCCTGGAGTTGGCCCATAGACAGTCTGGGGGAGCTGTTTTTT
CAWSWPIDSLGELFF
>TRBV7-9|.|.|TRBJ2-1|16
TGTGCCAGCAGCTTAGGGGAGTGGCTCGCCTACAATGAGCAGTTCTTC
CASSLGEWLAYNEQFF
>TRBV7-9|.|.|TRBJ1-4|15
TGTGCCAGCAGCTCGGGGGAGTCAACTAATGAAAAACTGTTTTTT
CASSSGESTNEKLFF
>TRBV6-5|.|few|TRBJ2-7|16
TGTGCCAGCAGGTCCTTTGGGCGGAAGACTACCTACGAGCAGTACTTC
CASRSFGRKTTYEQYF
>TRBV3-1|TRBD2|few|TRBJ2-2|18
TGTGCCAGCAGCCAAGATCGGAGCGGGAGATTTCGAACCGGGGAGCTGTTTTTT
CASSQDRSGRFRTGELFF
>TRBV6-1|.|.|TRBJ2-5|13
TGTGCCAGCAGCGCGGTGGGTCAAGAGACCCAGTACTTC
CASSAVGQETQYF
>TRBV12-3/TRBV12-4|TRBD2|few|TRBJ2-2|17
TGTGCCAGCAGTTCCCGTTTTGGGGGGGAGAGGACCGGGGAGCTGTTTTTT
CASSSRFGGERTGELFF
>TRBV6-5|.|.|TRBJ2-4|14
TGTGCCAGCAGCTTACGGGAGGCCAAAAACATTCAGTACTTC
CASSLREAKNIQYF
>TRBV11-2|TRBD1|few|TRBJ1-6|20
TGTGCCAGCAGCAGCCGAGGGACAGGGGGCTTCGTGACGATAAATTCACCCCTCCACTTT
CASSSRGTGGFVTINSPLHF
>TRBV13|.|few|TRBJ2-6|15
TGTGCCAGCAGCTTAGGAGGTGGTGGGGCCAACGTCCTGACTTTC
CASSLGGGGANVLTF
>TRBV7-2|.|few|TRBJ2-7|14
TGTGCCAGCAGCTTGCAGGGCTACTCCTACGAGCAGTACTTC
CASSLQGYSYEQYF
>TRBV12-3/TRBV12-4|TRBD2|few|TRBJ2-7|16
TGTGCCAGCAGTTCCCCACCGGGACTAGCGGGAGACGAGCAGTACTTC
CASSSPPGLAGDEQYF
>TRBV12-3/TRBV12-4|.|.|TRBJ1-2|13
TGTGCCAGCAGCCCAGGAAGCCCGGGTGGCTACACCTTC
CASSPGSPGGYTF
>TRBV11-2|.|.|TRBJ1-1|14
TGTGCCAGCAGCTTAGAGCGACAGTCATCTGAAGCTTTCTTT
CASSLERQSSEAFF
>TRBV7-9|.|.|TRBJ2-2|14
TGTGCCAGCAGCTTAGTCGGCTTCACCGGGGAGCTGTTTTTT
CASSLVGFTGELFF
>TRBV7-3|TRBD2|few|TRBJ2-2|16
TGTGCCAGCAGCTCGCAGCGGGGCGCGAACACCGGGGAGCTGTTTTTT
CASSSQRGANTGELFF
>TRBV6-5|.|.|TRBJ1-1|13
TGTGCCAGCAGCTGGGGGGGGAGCACTGAAGCTTTCTTT
CASSWGGSTEAFF
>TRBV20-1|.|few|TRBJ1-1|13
TGCAGTGCCAAGGGACCTATGAACACTGAAGCTTTCTTT
CSAKGPMNTEAFF
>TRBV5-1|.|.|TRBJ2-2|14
TGCGCCAGCAGCTTGGAACCAAAAGGCGGGGAGCTGTTTTTT
CASSLEPKGGELFF
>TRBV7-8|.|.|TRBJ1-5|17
TGTGCCAGCAGCTTAGCGGATGGGTGGGACGGCAATCAGCCCCAGCATTTT
CASSLADGWDGNQPQHF
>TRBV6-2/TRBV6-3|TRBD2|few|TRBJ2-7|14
TGTGCCAGCAGGGGCGGGGAGGGGATCCACGAGCAGTACTTC
CASRGGEGIHEQYF